A selection of T cell receptor beta chains follows, all from one sample in a study of cytomegalovirus exposure and HLA in healthy donors. Data came from immunoSEQ multiplex PCR; TCRdb stores just in-frame clones and leaves some out. The sample includes around 190,000 clones, roughly three quarters seen only once; the top ten take around 1.3%. Input material: PBMCs. These receptors were obtained from a woman aged 25 to 39 in good health and CMV-seronegative. Both conserved end residues are part of each CDR3. A D gene is named only where the DNA matches it firmly. Not every row has a clone size; where given, it reads once, few, many or a size class.

v_call	clone_size	d_call	j_call	cdr3_aa	cdr3_nt
TRBV7-2	-	TRBD1	TRBJ2-5	CASSLDFLVRQGLQETQYF	TGTGCCAGCAGCTTAGACTTTCTAGTAAGACAGGGCCTACAAGAGACCCAGTACTTC
TRBV7-8	-	-	TRBJ1-6	CASSLDPRAGNSPLHF	TGTGCCAGCAGCTTAGATCCGAGGGCGGGCAATTCACCCCTCCACTTT
TRBV5-1	-	-	TRBJ1-4	CASSISGKANEKLFF	TGCGCCAGCAGTATTTCAGGGAAGGCTAATGAAAAACTGTTTTTT
TRBV28	-	TRBD2	TRBJ2-7	CASSSLAAGGTYEQYF	TGTGCCAGCAGTTCATTGGCGGCGGGGGGGACTTACGAGCAGTACTTC
TRBV5-8	once	-	TRBJ1-2	CASSLNRNYGYTF	TGTGCCAGCAGCTTGAACAGGAACTATGGCTACACCTTC
TRBV4-2	-	TRBD2	TRBJ2-7	CASSQDVVAVGPGREQYF	TGTGCCAGCAGCCAAGACGTAGTGGCGGTGGGGCCCGGGAGGGAGCAGTACTTC
TRBV29-1	-	TRBD1	TRBJ2-1	CSAQPGQGAPSSYNEQFF	TGCAGCGCCCAACCGGGACAGGGGGCCCCGAGCTCCTACAATGAGCAGTTCTTC
TRBV11-2	-	-	TRBJ1-6	CASSSTRGLYNSPLHF	TGTGCCAGCAGCTCAACCAGGGGTCTCTATAATTCACCCCTCCACTTT
TRBV18	-	-	TRBJ1-2	CASSRAGVDYTF	TGTGCCAGCTCACGGGCAGGGGTGGACTACACCTTC
TRBV6-5	-	TRBD1	TRBJ1-1	CASSYRQGDTEAFF	TGTGCCAGCAGTTACAGACAGGGGGACACTGAAGCTTTCTTT
TRBV5-1	-	TRBD1	TRBJ2-7	CASSVGGQGYEQYF	TGCGCCAGCAGCGTGGGCGGACAGGGCTACGAGCAGTACTTC
TRBV6-5	-	-	TRBJ1-1	CASSYGGDTEAFF	TGTGCCAGCAGTTACGGCGGGGACACTGAAGCTTTCTTT
TRBV14	few	-	TRBJ1-2	CASSQRVYGYTF	TGTGCCAGCAGCCAGAGGGTCTATGGCTACACCTTC
TRBV10-2	-	-	TRBJ2-7	CASSEPLGADSYEQYF	TGCGCCAGCAGTGAGCCCCTTGGGGCTGACTCCTACGAGCAGTACTTC
TRBV7-2	-	TRBD2	TRBJ2-7	CASSPSGLYEQYF	TGTGCCAGCAGCCCTAGCGGGCTTTACGAGCAGTACTTC
TRBV7-6	-	-	TRBJ2-1	CASSLEPSAVHEQFF	TGTGCCAGCAGCTTGGAACCGAGCGCAGTGCATGAGCAGTTCTTC
TRBV15	-	-	TRBJ2-3	CATSQSRDPTDTQYF	TGTGCCACCAGCCAGAGCCGGGATCCCACAGATACGCAGTATTTT
TRBV15	few	-	TRBJ2-7	CATSSRGTSYEQYF	TGTGCCACCAGCAGCAGGGGTACTTCCTACGAGCAGTACTTC
TRBV5-1	-	TRBD1	TRBJ2-7	CASSQGQGAYEQYF	TGCGCCAGCAGCCAAGGACAGGGCGCCTACGAGCAGTACTTC
TRBV5-4	-	-	TRBJ2-7	CASSLSRGTYEQYF	TGTGCCAGCAGCTTGTCGAGGGGGACCTACGAGCAGTACTTC
TRBV2	few	-	TRBJ2-7	CASSGDTYEQYF	TGTGCCAGCAGTGGTGACACCTACGAGCAGTACTTC
TRBV2	-	TRBD1	TRBJ2-7	CASMARQGLYEQYF	TGTGCCAGCATGGCGAGACAGGGGCTGTACGAGCAGTACTTC
TRBV29-1	-	TRBD1	TRBJ1-1	CSDTDRANMNTEAFF	TGCAGCGACACGGACAGGGCAAATATGAACACTGAAGCTTTCTTT
TRBV11-2	-	-	TRBJ2-7	CASSLEYRRDSSYEQYF	TGTGCCAGCAGCTTAGAGTATCGGCGGGATAGCTCCTACGAGCAGTACTTC
TRBV6-1	-	-	TRBJ1-4	CASSDLGGTNEKLFF	TGTGCCAGCAGTGATTTGGGGGGAACTAATGAAAAACTGTTTTTT
TRBV2	few	TRBD2	TRBJ2-3	CASRASSGGVTDTQYF	TGTGCCAGCAGAGCTTCTAGCGGAGGGGTCACAGATACGCAGTATTTT
TRBV5-1	-	-	TRBJ2-2	CASSLQGGNTGELFF	TGCGCCAGCAGCCTCCAGGGGGGCAACACCGGGGAGCTGTTTTTT
TRBV7-8	-	TRBD2	TRBJ2-5	CASSSQRDARGETQYF	TGTGCCAGCAGCTCCCAGCGGGACGCGAGGGGAGAGACCCAGTACTTC
TRBV5-1	-	-	TRBJ2-3	CASSTQTGRGTDTQYF	TGCGCCAGCAGCACACAGACAGGTCGGGGCACAGATACGCAGTATTTT
TRBV27	-	-	TRBJ1-5	CASSLSGGQPQHF	TGTGCCAGCAGTTTAAGCGGGGGTCAGCCCCAGCATTTT
TRBV9	-	TRBD2	TRBJ2-2	CASTTQAGGPGGTGELFF	TGTGCCAGCACCACGCAAGCGGGGGGGCCCGGTGGCACCGGGGAGCTGTTTTTT
TRBV5-4	few	TRBD1	TRBJ1-1	CASSWAGGNTEAFF	TGTGCCAGCAGCTGGGCAGGGGGGAACACTGAAGCTTTCTTT
TRBV28	few	TRBD1	TRBJ1-1	CASSLGGQGAFF	TGTGCCAGCAGTTTAGGGGGACAGGGGGCTTTCTTT
TRBV6-6	-	-	TRBJ2-3	CASSYPTGRSTDTQYF	TGTGCCAGCAGTTACCCGACAGGTCGAAGCACAGATACGCAGTATTTT
TRBV19	once	TRBD1	TRBJ1-4	CASSMGQLTNEKLFF	TGTGCCAGTAGTATGGGACAGCTAACTAATGAAAAACTGTTTTTT
TRBV9	-	TRBD2	TRBJ2-5	CASSVGRGVTETQYF	TGTGCCAGCAGCGTGGGCCGGGGGGTGACAGAGACCCAGTACTTC
TRBV19	-	-	TRBJ2-2	CASMRQGNTGELFF	TGTGCCAGTATGCGGCAGGGGAACACCGGGGAGCTGTTTTTT